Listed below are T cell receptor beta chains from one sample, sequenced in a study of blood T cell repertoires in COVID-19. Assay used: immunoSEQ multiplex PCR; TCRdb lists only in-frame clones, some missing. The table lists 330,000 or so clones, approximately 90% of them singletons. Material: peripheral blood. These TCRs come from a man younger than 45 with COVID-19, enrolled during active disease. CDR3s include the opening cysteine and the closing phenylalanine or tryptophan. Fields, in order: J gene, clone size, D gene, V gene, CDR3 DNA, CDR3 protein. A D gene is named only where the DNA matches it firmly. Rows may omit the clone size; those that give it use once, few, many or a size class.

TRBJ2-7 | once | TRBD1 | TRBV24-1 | TGTGCCACCAGTGACAGGACAGGGGACGAGCAGTACTTC | CATSDRTGDEQYF
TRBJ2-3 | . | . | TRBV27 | TGTGCCAGCAGTCGGGACTGGAAAAGCACAGATACGCAGTATTTT | CASSRDWKSTDTQYF
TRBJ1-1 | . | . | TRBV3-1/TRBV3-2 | TGTGCCAGCAGCCTAGGACAGTTTGAAGCTTTCTTT | CASSLGQFEAFF
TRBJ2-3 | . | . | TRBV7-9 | TGTGCCAGCAGCTCCGCTAGTTGGCGGGATACGCAGTATTTT | CASSSASWRDTQYF
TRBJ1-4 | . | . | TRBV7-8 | TGTGCCAGCAGCTGGCGACAGGCTGAGGAAAAACTGTTTTTT | CASSWRQAEEKLFF
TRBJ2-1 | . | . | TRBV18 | TGTGCCAGCTCACCACCGATACTGAACAATGAGCAGTTCTTC | CASSPPILNNEQFF
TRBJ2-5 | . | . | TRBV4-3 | TGCGCCAGCAGCCAAGTTCTGGGCGAGACCCAGTACTTC | CASSQVLGETQYF
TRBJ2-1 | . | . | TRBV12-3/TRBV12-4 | TGTGCCAGCCGTCGGGACACCTACAATGAGCAGTTCTTC | CASRRDTYNEQFF
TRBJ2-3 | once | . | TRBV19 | TGTGCCAGTAGTATACGAGACAGTCTTACAGATACGCAGTATTTT | CASSIRDSLTDTQYF
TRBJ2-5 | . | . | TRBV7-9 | TGTGCCAGCAGCCGACCGACTAGAGGGAGAGTCGAGACCCAGTACTTC | CASSRPTRGRVETQYF
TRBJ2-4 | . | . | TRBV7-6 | TGTGCCAGCAGCTCGCCGGGCAGGGGCCAAAACATTCAGTACTTC | CASSSPGRGQNIQYF
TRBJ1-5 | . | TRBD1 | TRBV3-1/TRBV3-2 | TGTGCCAGCAGTTACCGGACAGGGGGACTCAATCAGCCCCAGCATTTT | CASSYRTGGLNQPQHF
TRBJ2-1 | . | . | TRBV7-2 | TGTGCCAGCAGCTTAGTCCAGCAGTCCGGGGAGCAGTTCTTC | CASSLVQQSGEQFF
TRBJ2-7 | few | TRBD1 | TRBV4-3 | TGCGCCAGCAGCCATGCCGGGACAGGGGAATACGAGCAGTACTTC | CASSHAGTGEYEQYF
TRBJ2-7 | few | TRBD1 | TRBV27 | TGTGCCAGCTGGGACAGAGTCTACGAGCAGTACTTC | CASWDRVYEQYF
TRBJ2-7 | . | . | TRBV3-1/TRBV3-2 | TGTGCCAGCGGCTCCGGACTGGCCTACTACGAGCAGTACTTC | CASGSGLAYYEQYF
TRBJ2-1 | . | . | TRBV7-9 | TGTGCCAGCAGCTCCCCTAGGGGGGGCGAGTGGGACAATGAGCAGTTCTTC | CASSSPRGGEWDNEQFF
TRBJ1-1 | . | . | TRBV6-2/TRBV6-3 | TGTGCCAGCAGCCGGAGATTTGGGGAGGGGAGCACTGAAGCTTTCTTT | CASSRRFGEGSTEAFF
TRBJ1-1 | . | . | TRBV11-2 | TGTGCCAGCAGCTTAGAAGGGGGGGCGGAAGCTTTCTTT | CASSLEGGAEAFF
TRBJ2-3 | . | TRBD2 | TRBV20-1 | TGCAGTGCTAGTGGGCGGGAGGGCGAAATTCCCACAGATACGCAGTATTTT | CSASGREGEIPTDTQYF
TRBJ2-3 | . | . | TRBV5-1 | TGCGCCAGCAGCTTGTTGGGGGCGAGCACAGATACGCAGTATTTT | CASSLLGASTDTQYF
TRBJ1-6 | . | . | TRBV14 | TGTGCCAGCAGCCAAGACAATGCGGGTTACAGGGACTATAATTCACCCCTCCACTTT | CASSQDNAGYRDYNSPLHF
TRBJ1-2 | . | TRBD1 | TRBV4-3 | TGCGCCAGCAGCCACTACTCTGGGACAGACTATGGCTACACCTTC | CASSHYSGTDYGYTF
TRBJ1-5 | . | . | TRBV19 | TGTGCCAGTAGTCCCCAGTCTGGGCCCCAGCATTTT | CASSPQSGPQHF
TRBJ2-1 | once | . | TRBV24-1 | TGTGCCACCAGTGATTTTTGGGGAGCTGAGCAGTTCTTC | CATSDFWGAEQFF
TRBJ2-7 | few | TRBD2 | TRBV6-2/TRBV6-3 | TGTGCCAGCAGTCCCCGACTAGCGGGCGAGCAGTACTTC | CASSPRLAGEQYF
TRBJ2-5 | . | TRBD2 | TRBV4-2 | TGTGCCAGCAGCCAAGGTCTGACTAGCGGCAATACGAGGGGGACCCAGTACTTC | CASSQGLTSGNTRGTQYF
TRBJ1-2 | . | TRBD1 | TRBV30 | TGTGCCTGGACAAACGACAGGGGCTATGGCTACACCTTC | CAWTNDRGYGYTF
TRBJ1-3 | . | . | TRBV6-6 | TGTGCCAGCAGTACGCCCCCAGGGAATGGAAACACCATATATTTT | CASSTPPGNGNTIYF
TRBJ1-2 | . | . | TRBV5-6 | TGTGCCAGCAGCTTATCAGGGGCGAGGAGCTATGGCTACACCTTC | CASSLSGARSYGYTF
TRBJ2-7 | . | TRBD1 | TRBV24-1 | TGTGCCACCGACAGGGGAGGCATCCACGAGCAGTACTTC | CATDRGGIHEQYF
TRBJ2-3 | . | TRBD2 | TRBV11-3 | TGTGCCAGCAGCTTAGCGGGAGGCTCAGATACGCAGTATTTT | CASSLAGGSDTQYF
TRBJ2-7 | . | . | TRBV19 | TGTGCCAGTAGTATGAACCTGGCTAGCGTCCACGAGCAGTACTTC | CASSMNLASVHEQYF
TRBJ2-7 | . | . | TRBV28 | TGTGCCAGCAGTTCAAGATACTTCTCAACCTACGAGCAGTACTTC | CASSSRYFSTYEQYF
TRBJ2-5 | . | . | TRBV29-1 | TGCAGCGTTGCTGACAGCATGGGGCAAGAGACCCAGTACTTC | CSVADSMGQETQYF
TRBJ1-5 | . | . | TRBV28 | TGTGCCAGCAGTTTATTCGTTCAGCCCCAGCATTTT | CASSLFVQPQHF
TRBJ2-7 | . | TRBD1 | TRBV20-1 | TGCAGTGCTAGTTCCGGGACAGGGACCTACGAGCAGTACTTC | CSASSGTGTYEQYF
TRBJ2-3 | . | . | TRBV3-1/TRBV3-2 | TGTGCCAGCAGGTTACAGGGATGGGGCGATACGCAGTATTTT | CASRLQGWGDTQYF
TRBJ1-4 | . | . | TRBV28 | TGTGCCAGCAAAGGAGGGGTAGTGAAGGAAAAACTGTTTTTT | CASKGGVVKEKLFF
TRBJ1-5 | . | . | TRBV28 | TGTGCCAGCAGTCTAACTCGGGCCCAGCATTTT | CASSLTRAQHF
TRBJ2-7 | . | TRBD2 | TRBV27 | TGTGCCAGCCAAGCGGGGACTAGCGACTACGAGCAGTACTTC | CASQAGTSDYEQYF
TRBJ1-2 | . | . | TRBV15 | TGTGCCACCAGCAGAGATGTCAGTAACTATGGCTACACCTTC | CATSRDVSNYGYTF
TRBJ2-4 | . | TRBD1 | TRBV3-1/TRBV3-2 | TGTGCCAGCAGCCCCCGAGCCGGGACAGGACTAGCCAAAAACATTCAGTACTTC | CASSPRAGTGLAKNIQYF
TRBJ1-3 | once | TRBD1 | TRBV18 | TGTGCCAGCTCACCACCGTTATCTAAACGAGGGGGCCTCGGGTCTGGAAACACCATATATTTT | CASSPPLSKRGGLGSGNTIYF
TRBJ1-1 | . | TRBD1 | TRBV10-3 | TGTGCCACTCTCGGGGACAGGAACACTGAAGCTTTCTTT | CATLGDRNTEAFF
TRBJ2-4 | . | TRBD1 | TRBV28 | TGTGCCAGCAGTCTCCTACCGGGACAGGGGCCACTAGCCAAAAACATTCAGTACTTC | CASSLLPGQGPLAKNIQYF
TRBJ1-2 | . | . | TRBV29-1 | TGCAGCGTTGAAAGGGGGGGAGGCTATGGCTACACCTTC | CSVERGGGYGYTF
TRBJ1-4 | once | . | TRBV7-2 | TGTGCCAGCAGCTTAGGAGGGCCCAATGAAAAACTGTTTTTT | CASSLGGPNEKLFF
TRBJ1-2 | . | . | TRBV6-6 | TGTGCCAGCAGTTACCGGGACATTCACTATGGCTACACCTTC | CASSYRDIHYGYTF
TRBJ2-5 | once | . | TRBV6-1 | TGTGCCAGCAGTGAGGAACACCGGGGGTACGAGACCCAGTACTTC | CASSEEHRGYETQYF
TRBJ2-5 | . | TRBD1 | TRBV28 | TGTGCCAGCAGTCCAAGGACAGGATCAGAGACCCAGTACTTC | CASSPRTGSETQYF